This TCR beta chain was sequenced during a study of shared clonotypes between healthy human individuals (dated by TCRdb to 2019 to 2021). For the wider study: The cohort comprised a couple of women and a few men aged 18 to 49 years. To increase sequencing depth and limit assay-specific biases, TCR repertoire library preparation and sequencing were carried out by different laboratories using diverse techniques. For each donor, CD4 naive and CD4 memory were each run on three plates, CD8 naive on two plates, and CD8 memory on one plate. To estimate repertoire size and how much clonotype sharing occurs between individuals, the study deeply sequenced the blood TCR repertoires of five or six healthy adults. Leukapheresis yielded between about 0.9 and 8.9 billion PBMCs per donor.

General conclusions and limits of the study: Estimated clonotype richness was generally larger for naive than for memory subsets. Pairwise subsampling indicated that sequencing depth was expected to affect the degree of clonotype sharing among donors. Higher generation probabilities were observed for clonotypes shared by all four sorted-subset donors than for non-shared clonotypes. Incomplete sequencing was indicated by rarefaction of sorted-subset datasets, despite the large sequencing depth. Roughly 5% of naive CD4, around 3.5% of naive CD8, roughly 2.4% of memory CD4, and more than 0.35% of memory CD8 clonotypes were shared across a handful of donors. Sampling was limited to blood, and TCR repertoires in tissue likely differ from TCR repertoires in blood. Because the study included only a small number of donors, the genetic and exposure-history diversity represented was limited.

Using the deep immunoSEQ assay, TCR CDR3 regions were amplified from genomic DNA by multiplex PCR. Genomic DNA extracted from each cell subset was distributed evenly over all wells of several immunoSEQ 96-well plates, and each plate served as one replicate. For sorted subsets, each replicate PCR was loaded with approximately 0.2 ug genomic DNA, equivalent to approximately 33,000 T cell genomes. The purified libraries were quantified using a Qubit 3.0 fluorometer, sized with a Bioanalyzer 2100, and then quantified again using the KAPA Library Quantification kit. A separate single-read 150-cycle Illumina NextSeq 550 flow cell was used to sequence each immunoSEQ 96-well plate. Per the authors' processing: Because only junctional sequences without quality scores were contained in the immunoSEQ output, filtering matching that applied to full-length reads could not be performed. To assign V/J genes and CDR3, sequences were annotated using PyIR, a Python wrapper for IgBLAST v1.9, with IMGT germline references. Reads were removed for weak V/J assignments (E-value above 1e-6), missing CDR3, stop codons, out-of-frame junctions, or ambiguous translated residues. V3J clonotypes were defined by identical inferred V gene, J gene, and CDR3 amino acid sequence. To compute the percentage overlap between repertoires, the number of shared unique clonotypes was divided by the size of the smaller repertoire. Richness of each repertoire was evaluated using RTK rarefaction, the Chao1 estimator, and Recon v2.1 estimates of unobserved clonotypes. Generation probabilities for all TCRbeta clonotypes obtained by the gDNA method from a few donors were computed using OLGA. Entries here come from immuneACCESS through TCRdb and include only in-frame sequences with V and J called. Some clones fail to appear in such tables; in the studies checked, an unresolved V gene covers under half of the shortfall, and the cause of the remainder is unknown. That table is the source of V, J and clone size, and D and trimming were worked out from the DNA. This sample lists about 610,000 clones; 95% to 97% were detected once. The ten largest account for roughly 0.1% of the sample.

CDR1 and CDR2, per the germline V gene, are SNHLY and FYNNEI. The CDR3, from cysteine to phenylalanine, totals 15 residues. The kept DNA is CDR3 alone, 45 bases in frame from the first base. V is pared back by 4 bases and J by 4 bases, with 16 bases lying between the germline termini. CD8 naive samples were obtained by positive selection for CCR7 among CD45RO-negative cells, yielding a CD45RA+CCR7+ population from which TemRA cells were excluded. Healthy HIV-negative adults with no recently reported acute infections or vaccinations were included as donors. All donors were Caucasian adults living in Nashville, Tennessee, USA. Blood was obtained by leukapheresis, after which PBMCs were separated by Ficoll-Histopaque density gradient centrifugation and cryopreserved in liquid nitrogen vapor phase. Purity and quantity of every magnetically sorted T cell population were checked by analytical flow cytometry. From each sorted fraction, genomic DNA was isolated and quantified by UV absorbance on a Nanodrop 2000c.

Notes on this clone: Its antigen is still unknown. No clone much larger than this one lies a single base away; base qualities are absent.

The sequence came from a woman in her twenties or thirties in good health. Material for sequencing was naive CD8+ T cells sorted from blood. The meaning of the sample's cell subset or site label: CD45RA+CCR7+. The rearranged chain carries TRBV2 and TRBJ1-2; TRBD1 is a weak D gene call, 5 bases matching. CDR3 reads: CASSVAQGGIYGYTF. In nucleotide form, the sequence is TGTGCCAGCAGTGTCGCGCAGGGTGGAATCTATGGCTACACCTTC. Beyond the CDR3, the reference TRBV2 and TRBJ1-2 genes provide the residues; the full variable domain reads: EPEVTQTPSHQVTQMGQEVILRCVPISNHLYFYWYRQILGQKVEFLVSFYNNEISEKSEIFDDQFSVERPDGSNFTLKIRSTKLEDSAMYFCASSVAQGGIYGYTFGSGTRLTVV.